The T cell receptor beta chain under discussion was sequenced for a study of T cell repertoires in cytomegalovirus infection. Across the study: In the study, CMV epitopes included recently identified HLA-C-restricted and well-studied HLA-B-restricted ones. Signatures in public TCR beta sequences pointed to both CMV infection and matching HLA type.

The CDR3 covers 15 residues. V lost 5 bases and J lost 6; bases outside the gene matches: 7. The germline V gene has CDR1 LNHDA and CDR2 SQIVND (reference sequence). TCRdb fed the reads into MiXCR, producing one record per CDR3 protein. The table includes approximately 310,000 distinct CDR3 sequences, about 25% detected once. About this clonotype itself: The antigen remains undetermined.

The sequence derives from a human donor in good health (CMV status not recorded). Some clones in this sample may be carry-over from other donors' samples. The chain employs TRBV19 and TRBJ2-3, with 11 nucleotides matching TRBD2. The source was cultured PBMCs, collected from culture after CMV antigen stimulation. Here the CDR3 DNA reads TGTGCCAGTAGTTCCCCCACTAGCGGGAGTGATACGCAGTATTTT. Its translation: CASSSPTSGSDTQYF. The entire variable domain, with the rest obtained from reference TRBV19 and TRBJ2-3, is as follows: DGGITQSPKYLFRKEGQNVTLSCEQNLNHDAMYWYRQDPGQGLRLIYYSQIVNDFQKGDIAEGYSVSREKKESFPLTVTSAQKNPTAFYLCASSSPTSGSDTQYFGPGTRLTVL.